This is a list of T cell receptor delta chains from one sample in a study of Vδ1+ human thymocytes. TCRdb re-identified clones in the multiplex PCR reads via CATT. The sample comprises over 45,000 delta-chain clones, around 15% of which are singletons, and about 0.4% rests with the top ten. Sequencing input: Vdelta1+ gamma-delta thymocytes from the thymus. The receptors come from a girl under three years old who had congenital heart surgery. Each CDR3 is given with its conserved first and last residue. A D gene is named only where the DNA matches it firmly. Where a row states a size, it is once, few, many or the class of an expanded clone; other rows omit it.

abundance	d_gene	v_gene	j_gene	CDR3nt	CDR3aa
few	-	TRDV1	TRDJ1	TGTGCTCTTGGGGAACATTATATGGGGGGCCACTACACCGATAAACTCATCTTT	CALGEHYMGGHYTDKLIF
few	TRDD3	TRDV1	TRDJ1	TGTGCTCTTGGGGAAAGGGTAGACTGGGGGATGTACACCGATAAACTCATCTTT	CALGERVDWGMYTDKLIF
few	TRDD3	TRAV29/DV5	TRDJ3	TGTGCAGGAAGCGCGCCTACCATGGGGGATATTTTGGGCTGGGACACCCGACAGATGTTTTTC	CAGSAPTMGDILGWDTRQMFF
-	-	TRDV1	TRDJ1	TGTGCTCTTGGGGAACTCTTCATTCCCAAGCCCCTCGCTGAGGGTTATCACACCGATAAACTCATCTTT	CALGELFIPKPLAEGYHTDKLIF
few	TRDD3	TRDV1	TRDJ1	TGTGCTCTTGGGGAATGGTCTGGGGGTAGTCGTCGCACCGATAAACTCATCTTC	CALGEWSGGSRRTDKLIF
few	TRDD3	TRDV1	TRDJ1	TGTGCTCTTGGGGTTCCGGGGGATTTCAGCGATAAACTCATCTTT	CALGVPGDFSDKLIF
-	TRDD3	TRDV1	TRDJ1	TGTGCTCTTGGGGAACAGTTTCCTACGAAGACTGGGGGAGGCGGTCACTACACCGATAAACTCATCTTT	CALGEQFPTKTGGGGHYTDKLIF
few	-	TRDV3	TRDJ3	TGTGCCTCTCCCTTACTTCCTAAAAGTACTGGGGTCCCTCCCCGACAGATGTTTTTC	CASPLLPKSTGVPPRQMFF
few	-	TRDV1	TRDJ1	TGTGCTCTTGGGGAACCTCGTGGGCCTTCACCCCCTAACGAACTCATCTTT	CALGEPRGPSPPNELIF
few	TRDD3	TRDV1	TRDJ1	TGTGCTCTTGGGGAACGCTCCGTACCGGGGGATATTCGCACCGATAAACTCATCTTT	CALGERSVPGDIRTDKLIF
few	TRDD3	TRDV1	TRDJ1	TGTGCTCTTGGGGGTCTAAGAAAGTCCTGGGGGGCCGAGTACACCGATAAACTCATCTTT	CALGGLRKSWGAEYTDKLIF
few	TRDD3	TRDV1	TRDJ1	TGTGCTCTTGGGGAACGAATTCTACCGGACTGGGGATGTAATAAACTCATCTTT	CALGERILPDWGCNKLIF
few	-	TRDV1	TRDJ1	TGTGCTCTTGGGGAACTCCCCTCCTACTGGGAGATGGATTCTTTTTCATACACCGATAAACTCATCTTT	CALGELPSYWEMDSFSYTDKLIF
-	TRDD3	TRDV1	TRDJ2	TGTGCTCTTGGGGAAAAGATCCCTATCTGGGGGGTCACAGCACAACTCTTCTTT	CALGEKIPIWGVTAQLFF
-	TRDD3	TRDV1	TRDJ1	TGTGCTCTTGGGGAATCACTGCGTGGATACGGGCCCTACACCGATAAACTCATCTTT	CALGESLRGYGPYTDKLIF
few	-	TRDV1	TRDJ1	TGTGCTCTTGGGCGTTACCGGGCCTTTGCCGATAAACTCATCTTT	CALGRYRAFADKLIF
-	TRDD3	TRDV1	TRDJ1	TGTGCACTTGGGGAACCCCCCCCTACTTCCCGGTCTCTACTGGGGGATCTGTACACCGATAAACTCATCTTT	CALGEPPPTSRSLLGDLYTDKLIF
-	TRDD3	TRDV1	TRDJ1	TGTGCTCTTAGGGAACAAGTCCTCTACTGGGGGATACGCTCCGATAAACTCATCTTT	CALREQVLYWGIRSDKLIF
-	-	TRDV1	TRDJ1	TGTGCTCTTGGGGAACTAGGATTTGAACTCATCTTT	CALGELGFELIF
few	TRDD3	TRDV2	TRDJ2	TGTGCCTGTGACACGGGCTGGGGGCTTCTGACAGCACAACTCTTCTTT	CACDTGWGLLTAQLFF
few	TRDD3	TRDV1	TRDJ1	TGTGCTCTTGGGGAACTCTCCGCCCTGGGGGCTAAGTACACCGATAAACTCATCTTT	CALGELSALGAKYTDKLIF
-	TRDD3	TRDV1	TRDJ1	TGTGCTCTTGTACCCCCCGGTCCCAAAGTGGGGGATAGCTCCGATAAACTCATCTTT	CALVPPGPKVGDSSDKLIF
-	TRDD3	TRDV1	TRDJ1	TGTGCTCTTGGGAAACGTGGGGATACGCAGGTTGGCGATAAACTCATCTTT	CALGKRGDTQVGDKLIF
few	TRDD3	TRDV1	TRDJ1	TGTGCTCTTGAACTTCCTACGGTACTGGGGGATACCTCCGATAAACTCATCTTT	CALELPTVLGDTSDKLIF